This TCR beta chain was captured in a study of identical twins. Study results and limitations: A lower insertion count was a feature of abundant cord blood beta clonotypes, with no such feature in memory repertoires.

Germline CDR1 reads MGHRA; CDR2 reads YSYEKL. V dropped 7 bases and J dropped 5; count of bases not matched to a gene: 7. CDR3 length: 14 residues. Ten or more counts support this clonotype. What it binds is unknown. TCRdb re-derived calls from the 5' RACE reads in MiXCR, one entry per CDR3 protein. The sample shows 350,000 or so distinct CDR3 sequences, 10% to 15% of them seen only once. These data were likewise used in another study, on yellow fever vaccine responses in identical twins.

J is TRBJ2-7 and V is TRBV4-1; 11 bases map to TRBD2. The sequence was obtained from a woman younger than 35 in good health. The sequenced sample consisted of CD8+ T cells sorted from blood. The CDR3 coding sequence is TGCGCCAGCACAACCGGGACTAGCGGCCACGAGCAGTACTTC. Residues: CASTTGTSGHEQYF.